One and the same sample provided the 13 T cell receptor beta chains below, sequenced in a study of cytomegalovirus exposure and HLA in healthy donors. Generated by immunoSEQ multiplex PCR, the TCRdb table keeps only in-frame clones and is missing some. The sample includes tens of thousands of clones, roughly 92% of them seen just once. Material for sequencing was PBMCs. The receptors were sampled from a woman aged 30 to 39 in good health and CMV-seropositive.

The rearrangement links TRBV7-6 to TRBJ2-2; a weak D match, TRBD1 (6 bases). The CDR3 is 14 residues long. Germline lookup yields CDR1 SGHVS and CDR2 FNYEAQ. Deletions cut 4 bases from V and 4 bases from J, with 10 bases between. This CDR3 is CASSWSGVTGELFF. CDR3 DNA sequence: TGTGCCAGCAGCTGGTCAGGGGTCACCGGGGAGCTGTTTTTT.

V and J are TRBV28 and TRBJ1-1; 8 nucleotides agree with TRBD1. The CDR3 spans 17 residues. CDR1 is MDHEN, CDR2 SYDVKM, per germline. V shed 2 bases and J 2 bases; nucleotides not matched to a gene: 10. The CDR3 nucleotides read TGTGCCAGCAGTTTAAGTTACAGGGGGAAGCCTAACACTGAAGCTTTCTTT. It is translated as CASSLSYRGKPNTEAFF.

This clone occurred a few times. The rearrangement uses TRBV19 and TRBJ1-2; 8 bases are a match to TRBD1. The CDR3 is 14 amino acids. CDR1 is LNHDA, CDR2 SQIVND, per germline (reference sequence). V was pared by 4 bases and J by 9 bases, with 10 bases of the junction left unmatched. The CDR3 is CASSTDRGFGSYTF. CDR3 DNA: TGTGCCAGTAGTACCGACAGGGGCTTTGGGAGCTACACCTTC.

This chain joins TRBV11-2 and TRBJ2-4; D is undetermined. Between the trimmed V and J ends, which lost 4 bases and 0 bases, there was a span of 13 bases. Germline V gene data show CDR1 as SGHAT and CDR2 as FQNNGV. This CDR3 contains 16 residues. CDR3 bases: TGTGCCAGCAGCTCAGTGACACCGTTAGCCAAAAACATTCAGTACTTC. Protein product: CASSSVTPLAKNIQYF.

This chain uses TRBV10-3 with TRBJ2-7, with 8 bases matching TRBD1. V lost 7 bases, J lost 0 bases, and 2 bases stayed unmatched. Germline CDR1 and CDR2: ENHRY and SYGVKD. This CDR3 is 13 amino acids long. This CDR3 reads CAIKDRVSYEQYF. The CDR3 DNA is TGTGCCATCAAGGACAGGGTCTCCTACGAGCAGTACTTC.

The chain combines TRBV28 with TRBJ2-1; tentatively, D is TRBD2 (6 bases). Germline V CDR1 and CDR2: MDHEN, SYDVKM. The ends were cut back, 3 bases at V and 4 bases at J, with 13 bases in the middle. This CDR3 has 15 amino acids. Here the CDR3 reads CASSFSLLAYNEQFF. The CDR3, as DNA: TGTGCCAGCAGTTTCTCCCTACTAGCTTACAATGAGCAGTTCTTC.

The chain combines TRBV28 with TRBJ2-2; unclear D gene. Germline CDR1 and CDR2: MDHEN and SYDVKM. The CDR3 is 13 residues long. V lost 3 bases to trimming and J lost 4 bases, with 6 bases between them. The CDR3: CASSFHGTGELFF. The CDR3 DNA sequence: TGTGCCAGCAGTTTCCACGGCACCGGGGAGCTGTTTTTT.

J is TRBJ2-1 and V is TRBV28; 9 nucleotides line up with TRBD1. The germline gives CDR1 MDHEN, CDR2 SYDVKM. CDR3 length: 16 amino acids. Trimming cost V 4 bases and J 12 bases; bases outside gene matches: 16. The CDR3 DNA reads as TGTGCCAGCAGTTCATTCGGGGACAGGGACCCTATGGTGCAGTTCTTC. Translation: CASSSFGDRDPMVQFF.

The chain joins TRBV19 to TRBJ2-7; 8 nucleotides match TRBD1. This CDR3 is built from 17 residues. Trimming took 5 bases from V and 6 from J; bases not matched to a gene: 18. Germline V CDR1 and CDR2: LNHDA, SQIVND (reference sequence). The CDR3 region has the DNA TGTGCCAGTAGTGTAACATCAGGGGGCCAGTCCGGGGGCGAGCAGTACTTC. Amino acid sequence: CASSVTSGGQSGGEQYF.

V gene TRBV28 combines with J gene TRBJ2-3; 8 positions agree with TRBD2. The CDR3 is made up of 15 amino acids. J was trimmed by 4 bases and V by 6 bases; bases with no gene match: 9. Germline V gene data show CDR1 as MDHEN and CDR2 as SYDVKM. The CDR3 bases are TGTGCCAGCAGCCCACTAGCGGAGGGAGCAGATACGCAGTATTTT. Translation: CASSPLAEGADTQYF.

The DNA of the CDR3 is TGTGCCAGCAGTTCAGGGCCCCCAACAGAATATGGCTACACCTTC. This encodes CASSSGPPTEYGYTF. The chain recombines TRBV28 with TRBJ1-2; possibly TRBD1 for D (5 bases). V was cut by 4 bases and J by 5 bases, with 17 bases left in between. The germline V gene has CDR1 MDHEN and CDR2 SYDVKM. The CDR3 loop spans 15 amino acids.

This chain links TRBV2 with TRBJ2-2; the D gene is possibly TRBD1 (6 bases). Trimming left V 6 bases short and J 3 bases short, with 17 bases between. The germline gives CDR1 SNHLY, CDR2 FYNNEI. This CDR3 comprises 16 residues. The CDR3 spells CASSPTTGLDTGELFF. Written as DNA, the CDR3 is TGTGCCAGCAGCCCCACAACAGGGTTAGACACCGGGGAGCTGTTTTTT.

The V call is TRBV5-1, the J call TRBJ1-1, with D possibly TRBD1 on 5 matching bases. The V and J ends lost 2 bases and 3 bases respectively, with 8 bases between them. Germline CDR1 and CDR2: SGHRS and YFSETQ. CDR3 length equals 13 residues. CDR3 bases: TGCGCCAGCAGCTTTGCAGGGTACACTGAAGCTTTCTTT. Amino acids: CASSFAGYTEAFF.